Following are 17 T cell receptor beta chains from one sample sequenced in a study of beta chain features in type 1 diabetes. No antigen has been assigned to these receptors. General observations from the study: Moderate yet significant TCRB CDR3 shortening was seen in Type 1 diabetes patients in all four CD4+ subsets.

All of the isolated RNA was reverse transcribed, so expressed TCRB transcripts were sequenced. Sequenced by immunoSEQ multiplex PCR; TCRdb stores in-frame clones only, minus some. Of around 260,000 clones listed, roughly 20% are singletons. Sequencing input: naive CD4+ T cells from blood. These TCRs come from a woman between 35 and 50 years old with type 1 diabetes.

In this sample, this clone turned up a few times. This chain uses TRBV25-1 with TRBJ1-1, with 10 bases aligning to TRBD1. The CDR3 extends over 14 amino acids. V was clipped by 6 bases and J by 2 bases; unmatched bases: 3. CDR1 MGHDK and CDR2 SYGVNS come from the germline V gene. This CDR3 is CASRDRGTNTEAFF. The CDR3 nucleotides read TGTGCCAGCAGGGACAGGGGGACTAACACTGAAGCTTTCTTT.

This clone was picked up a small number of times. V is TRBV29-1 and J is TRBJ1-2; D is perhaps TRBD1 (6 bases). Trimming left V 3 bases short and J 7 bases short, with 21 bases between. This CDR3 spans 15 amino acids. Germline CDR1 is SQVTM and CDR2 is ANQGSEA. CDR3 protein: CSVEPRGATIAGYTF. CDR3 in DNA: TGCAGCGTTGAGCCCAGGGGCGCAACCATTGCTGGCTACACCTTC.

This clone occurred a few times. The V call is TRBV9, the J call TRBJ1-1; D is possibly TRBD1 (5 bases). V lost 4 bases and J lost 2, with 12 bases in between. This CDR3 comprises 14 residues. The V gene's germline CDR1 is SGDLS and CDR2 YYNGEE. CDR3 protein: CASSSQTDNTEAFF. The CDR3, as DNA: TGTGCCAGCAGCTCACAGACAGATAACACTGAAGCTTTCTTT.

The rearrangement links TRBV15 to TRBJ2-2, with 7 bases fitting TRBD1. V was clipped by 3 bases and J by 5 bases; unmatched bases: 3. Per the germline V gene, CDR1 is LNHNV and CDR2 is YYDKDF (reference sequence). CDR3 length equals 14 residues. In DNA form, the CDR3 reads TGTGCCACCAGCAGCGACAGGGTAACCGGGGAGCTGTTTTTT. Amino acids: CATSSDRVTGELFF. Full variable domain (missing parts from reference TRBV15 and TRBJ2-2): DAMVIQNPRYQVTQFGKPVTLSCSQTLNHNVMYWYQQKSSQAPKLLFHYYDKDFNNEADTPDNFQSRRPNTSFCFLDIRSPGLGDTAMYLCATSSDRVTGELFFGEGSRLTVL.

This sequence joins TRBV25-1 and TRBJ2-1, with D tentatively TRBD2 (7 bases). Germline-derived CDR1 and CDR2 are MGHDK and SYGVNS. The CDR3 contains 17 residues. V lost 1 base, J lost 0 bases, and 13 bases lay in between. The CDR3 DNA is TGTGCCAGCAGTGAATCCCCGGGGGGCAACTCCTACAATGAGCAGTTCTTC. Translated: CASSESPGGNSYNEQFF.

The rearrangement links TRBV30 to TRBJ2-3, with D possibly matching TRBD1 (6 bases). Germline values: CDR1 GTSNPN, CDR2 SVGIG (reference sequence). The CDR3 extends over 10 amino acids. Trimming removed 8 bases from V and 3 bases from J, with 6 bases in between. CDR3 nucleotides: TGTGCCCAGGGGACAGATACGCAGTATTTT. This translates into CAQGTDTQYF. The full variable domain, completed using reference TRBV30 and TRBJ2-3, is SQTIHQWPATLVQPVGSPLSLECTVEGTSNPNLYWYRQAAGRGLQLLFYSVGIGQISSEVPQNLSASRPQDRQFILSSKKLLLSDSGFYLCAQGTDTQYFGPGTRLTVL.

This chain joins TRBV23-1 and TRBJ1-6; the D is unclear. TRBV23-1 is identified as an open reading frame with a role that is uncertain. The V and J ends lost 1 base and 10 bases respectively, with 8 bases between them. This CDR3 region has 13 residues. CDR3 region: CASSQYSSSPLHF. CDR3 coding DNA: TGCGCCAGCAGTCAATATAGTAGCTCACCCCTCCACTTT.

CDR3 protein: CASSAQTGIEDTQYF. CDR3 DNA sequence: TGTGCCAGCAGCGCCCAGACAGGGATTGAGGATACGCAGTATTTT. This chain links TRBV11-1 with TRBJ2-3; TRBD1 matches 7 bases. The CDR3 loop spans 15 amino acids. Germline CDR1 reads SGHAT; CDR2 reads FQDESV (reference sequence). V lost 5 bases and J lost 6; bases outside the gene matches: 11.

The chain has TRBV18 and TRBJ2-7, with TRBD1 as a possible D gene (6 bases). Trimming took off 2 bases at V and 5 bases at J, with 10 bases between the two ends. The CDR3 is made up of 13 amino acids. Germline-derived CDR1 and CDR2 are KGHSH and LQKENI. The chain's CDR3 is CASSPATGNEQYF. The CDR3, as DNA: TGTGCCAGCTCACCAGCTACAGGGAACGAGCAGTACTTC.

The gene calls are TRBV7-2 and TRBJ1-1, with D possibly matching TRBD1 (6 bases). This CDR3 spans 14 amino acids. CDR1 is SGHTA, CDR2 FQGNSA, per germline. V lost 5 bases, J lost 1 base, and 11 bases lay in between. This CDR3 reads CASSLRDTNTEAFF. CDR3 sequence (DNA): TGTGCCAGCAGCCTAAGGGACACGAACACTGAAGCTTTCTTT.

This rearrangement joins TRBV6-5 to TRBJ1-1, with D hard to call. CDR3 length equals 16 residues. Germline CDR1 reads MNHEY; CDR2 reads SVGAGI. V was pared by 2 bases and J by 6 bases, with 19 bases between. CDR3 in amino acids: CASSYLEGGRRAEAFF. CDR3 nucleotides: TGTGCCAGCAGTTACCTTGAGGGAGGGAGGAGGGCTGAAGCTTTCTTT.

In the case of this clone: The identical CDR3 is also encoded by other nucleotide sequences in the sample. This rearrangement joins TRBV18 to TRBJ2-1; TRBD1 matches 9 bases. The CDR3 totals 15 residues. In germline, CDR1 is KGHSH, CDR2 LQKENI. V lost 6 bases and J lost 4; bases outside the gene matches: 7. The CDR3 sequence is CASSPGTGTYNEQFF. Here the CDR3 DNA reads TGTGCCAGCTCCCCCGGGACAGGGACTTACAATGAGCAGTTCTTC.

This clone appeared a few times. The V call is TRBV29-1, the J call TRBJ2-7; no clear D. The CDR3 spans 11 residues. Per the germline V gene, CDR1 is SQVTM and CDR2 is ANQGSEA. V lost 4 bases, J lost 2 bases, and 6 bases lay in between. The CDR3 DNA sequence: TGCAGCGTTGGAGGTGCCTACGAGCAGTACTTC. It is translated as CSVGGAYEQYF.

The chain employs TRBV25-1 and TRBJ1-1, with D possibly being TRBD1 (5 bases). This CDR3 is built from 13 residues. The V and J ends lost 5 bases and 0 bases respectively, with 7 bases between them. CDR1 and CDR2 (germline): MGHDK, SYGVNS. Written as DNA, the CDR3 is TGTGCCAGCAGTTTCAGGGTGAACACTGAAGCTTTCTTT. The encoded protein is CASSFRVNTEAFF.

This clone was seen a few times. This chain joins TRBV18 and TRBJ1-3, with D hard to call. Germline assignment: CDR1 KGHSH and CDR2 LQKENI. Deletions cut 3 bases from V and 0 bases from J, with 6 bases between. The CDR3 has 14 residues. CDR3: CASSPTGSGNTIYF. Here the CDR3 DNA reads TGTGCCAGCTCACCTACGGGCTCTGGAAACACCATATATTTT.

The chain uses TRBV4-3 and TRBJ1-1; TRBD1 aligns across 8 bases. Germline assignment: CDR1 LGHNA and CDR2 YSLEER. Trimming at V came to 2 bases and at J to 6 bases, leaving 5 bases not matched to a gene. The CDR3 totals 14 residues. The CDR3 sequence: CASSQTTGVAEAFF. The DNA of the CDR3 is TGCGCCAGCAGCCAAACGACAGGGGTGGCTGAAGCTTTCTTT.

This clone has more than one count but fewer than ten. The chain has TRBV4-3 and TRBJ2-4, with 8 bases aligning to TRBD2. This CDR3 has 15 amino acids. CDR1 and CDR2 (germline): LGHNA, YSLEER. J gave up 9 bases and V 0 bases, and 7 bases lay outside the gene matches. CDR3 coding DNA: TGCGCCAGCAGCCAAGATACGGGGGGGTCGATCATTCAGTACTTC. It translates to CASSQDTGGSIIQYF.